A single sample is the source of the 25 T cell receptor beta chains below, sequenced in a study of OX40 agonist ivuxolimab in advanced cancers. Measured with immunoSEQ multiplex PCR; TCRdb has only the in-frame clones, and not every one. The table includes about 110,000 clones, 75% to 95% detected once. The specimen comprised CD4+ or CD8+ T cells sorted from blood, sampled in a trial of the OX40 agonist ivuxolimab. Receptors originate from an adult with an advanced solid tumor such as melanoma, head and neck, liver or kidney cancer.

This clone was detected a few times. This chain uses TRBV6-5 with TRBJ1-5; no firm D call. This CDR3 has 12 amino acids. In germline, CDR1 is MNHEY, CDR2 SVGAGI. The V and J ends lost 4 bases and 7 bases respectively, with 8 bases between them. In nucleotides, the CDR3 is TGTGCCAGCAGTTCCCTTGGGCAGCCCCAGCATTTT. Translating gives CASSSLGQPQHF.

The CDR3 DNA reads TGTGCCAGCAGTTGGGGTTTTCAGGGGCCACAAGAGACCCAGTACTTC. Protein sequence: CASSWGFQGPQETQYF. The J gene is TRBJ2-5, the V gene TRBV6-6; perhaps TRBD1 as D (6 bases). The germline gives CDR1 MNHNY, CDR2 SVGAGI (reference sequence). Trimming took off 4 bases at V and 2 bases at J, with 17 bases between the two ends. This CDR3 comprises 16 residues.

This chain uses TRBV4-3 with TRBJ1-2; possibly TRBD1 for D (5 bases). The V end was cut by 2 bases, the J end by 9 bases, with 16 bases between. Germline V gene lookup returns CDR1 LGHNA and CDR2 YSLEER. This CDR3 contains 14 residues. In DNA form, the CDR3 reads TGCGCCAGCAGCCAAATACAGGCAAGCGGGAGCTACACCTTC. Its translation: CASSQIQASGSYTF.

The rearrangement joins TRBV18 to TRBJ1-5; no reliable D call. Deletions cut 1 base from V and 6 bases from J, with 16 bases between. CDR3 length equals 16 residues. Germline loops: CDR1 KGHSH, CDR2 LQKENI. CDR3: CASSPRVRGSGQPQHF. CDR3 nucleotides: TGTGCCAGCTCACCACGGGTACGGGGAAGCGGTCAGCCCCAGCATTTT.

This clone showed up just once. As DNA, the CDR3 is TGTGCCAGCAGTGACCCCAATACGATCAGGGTCGGGGAGCTGTTTTTT. Translated: CASSDPNTIRVGELFF. The rearrangement links TRBV28 to TRBJ2-2; possibly TRBD1 for D (5 bases). The germline V gene has CDR1 MDHEN and CDR2 SYDVKM. The length of the CDR3 is 16 residues. V was shortened by 5 bases and J by 7 bases, with 20 bases between the two germline ends.

In its sample, this clone was seen once. CDR3 DNA sequence: TGTGCCAGCTCACCCCCGGGACAGGGTGGCAATCAGCCCCAGCATTTT. Translated, it gives CASSPPGQGGNQPQHF. This rearrangement joins TRBV18 to TRBJ1-5, with 9 bases aligning to TRBD1. The CDR3 has 16 amino acids. V lost 3 bases, J lost 2 bases, and 5 bases stayed unmatched. CDR1 KGHSH and CDR2 LQKENI come from the germline V gene.

V and J are TRBV6-6 and TRBJ1-4; 11 bases map to TRBD1. This CDR3 spans 14 amino acids. CDR1 MNHNY and CDR2 SVGAGI come from the germline V gene (reference sequence). V was clipped by 6 bases and J by 8 bases; unmatched bases: 5. The CDR3 sequence: CASRTGTGGEKLFF. Here the CDR3 DNA reads TGTGCCAGCAGGACCGGGACAGGGGGAGAAAAACTGTTTTTT.

The chain carries TRBV20-1 and TRBJ2-7; D gene ambiguous. The germline V gene has CDR1 DFQATT and CDR2 SNEGSKA (reference sequence). V was shortened by 6 bases and J by 0 bases, with 6 bases between the two germline ends. The CDR3 is made up of 11 amino acids. CDR3: CSAPDSYEQYF. The CDR3 DNA sequence: TGCAGTGCCCCTGACTCCTACGAGCAGTACTTC.

The CDR3, as DNA: TGTGCCAGCTCACAAGGGACTAGCGGGGGGAATGAGCAGTTCTTC. Translated: CASSQGTSGGNEQFF. The rearrangement joins TRBV18 to TRBJ2-1, with TRBD2 identical over 15 bases. The CDR3 spans 15 residues. After removal of 4 bases from V and 7 bases from J, the junction contained 2 bases not matched to a gene. Per germline, CDR1 KGHSH and CDR2 LQKENI.

This chain joins TRBV4-3 and TRBJ1-4; weak D call: TRBD1 (5 bases). Trimming removed 2 bases at V and 3 bases at J, with 10 bases between. Germline assignment: CDR1 LGHNA and CDR2 YSLEER. The CDR3 runs 15 residues. CDR3 nucleotide sequence: TGCGCCAGCAGCCAATCGGGGCAGTCTAATGAAAAACTGTTTTTT. Its protein product is CASSQSGQSNEKLFF.

The J gene is TRBJ1-1, the V gene TRBV5-6, with a weak D call TRBD1 (5 bases). The CDR3 runs to 15 residues. V lost 2 bases, J lost 3 bases, and 14 bases lay in between. Germline-derived CDR1 and CDR2 are SGHDT and YYEEEE. CDR3 nucleotides: TGTGCCAGCAGCTTAACGGGGCGGGGGGACACTGAAGCTTTCTTT. Residues: CASSLTGRGDTEAFF.

The chain uses TRBV28 and TRBJ1-1, with D perhaps matching TRBD1 (6 bases). Germline V CDR1 and CDR2: MDHEN, SYDVKM. This CDR3 comprises 13 residues. With 6 bases removed from V and 7 bases from J, the gap between germline ends came to 15 bases. CDR3: CASSGPGGLEAFF. CDR3 DNA sequence: TGTGCCAGCAGCGGACCGGGGGGGCTTGAAGCTTTCTTT.

The chain recombines TRBV9 with TRBJ2-2; D is ambiguous. Looked up from germline, CDR1 is SGDLS and CDR2 is YYNGEE. The germline V and J ends were trimmed by 4 bases and 7 bases, with 8 bases remaining between them. This CDR3 has 12 residues. Here the CDR3 DNA reads TGTGCCAGCAGCCTTGGGGTCGGGGAGCTGTTTTTT. Translating gives CASSLGVGELFF. Filled out from reference TRBV9 and TRBJ2-2, the complete variable domain reads DSGVTQTPKHLITATGQRVTLRCSPRSGDLSVYWYQQSLDQGLQFLIQYYNGEERAKGNILERFSAQQFPDLHSELNLSSLELGDSALYFCASSLGVGELFFGEGSRLTVL.

The chain is built from TRBV5-1 and TRBJ2-7; 9 bases line up with TRBD1. This CDR3 spans 15 amino acids. V shed 4 bases and J 0 bases; nucleotides not matched to a gene: 5. Germline V lookup: CDR1 SGHRS, CDR2 YFSETQ. The CDR3 region has the DNA TGCGCCAGCAGCCCCGGACAGGGGAGCTCCTACGAGCAGTACTTC. Residues: CASSPGQGSSYEQYF.

The rearrangement links TRBV6-1 to TRBJ2-7, with TRBD1 as a possible D gene (6 bases). Germline V lookup: CDR1 MNHNS, CDR2 SASEGT. Trimming took off 6 bases at V and 1 base at J, with 13 bases between the two ends. The CDR3 covers 14 residues. CDR3 DNA: TGTGCCAGCAGGGCGACAGGAATATCCTACGAGCAGTACTTC. Amino acid sequence: CASRATGISYEQYF.

This sequence joins TRBV6-1 and TRBJ2-2; 9 nucleotides align to TRBD1. V lost 2 bases to trimming and J lost 3 bases; unmatched junction nucleotides: 4. Germline values: CDR1 MNHNS, CDR2 SASEGT. CDR3 length: 16 amino acids. In DNA, the CDR3 is TGTGCCAGCAGTGAAAGGGGACAGGGATACACCGGGGAGCTGTTTTTT. Translating it yields CASSERGQGYTGELFF.

V and J are TRBV15 and TRBJ2-2, with 7 bases that match TRBD1. The CDR3 extends over 17 amino acids. Looked up from germline, CDR1 is LNHNV and CDR2 is YYDKDF (reference sequence). V trimming: 1 base; J trimming: 1 base; junction bases outside the gene matches: 6. As DNA, the CDR3 is TGTGCCACCAGCAGAGCCCCGGACAGGAGGAACACCGGGGAGCTGTTTTTT. This translates into CATSRAPDRRNTGELFF.

With respect to this clone: Sequence at one end of the junction differs from germline and may be a read error. This chain links TRBV9 with TRBJ1-1; possible D gene TRBD1, 6 bases. The CDR3 loop spans 15 amino acids. The germline gives CDR1 SGDLS, CDR2 YYNGEE. CDR3 in amino acids: CAGSVAQGIDTEAFF. CDR3 nucleotides: TGTGCCGGCAGCGTGGCGCAGGGGATCGACACTGAAGCTTTCTTT.

The chain carries TRBV7-9 and TRBJ2-1, with 8 bases that match TRBD1. CDR1 and CDR2 from the germline V gene are SEHNR and FQNEAQ (reference sequence). This CDR3 contains 15 residues. Trimming at V came to 1 base and at J to 5 bases, leaving 4 bases not matched to a gene. The CDR3 spells CASSLGVRGHNEQFF. CDR3 in DNA: TGTGCCAGCAGCTTAGGGGTCAGGGGGCACAATGAGCAGTTCTTC.

The rearrangement links TRBV30 to TRBJ1-4, with 7 bases aligning to TRBD1. Germline V gene sequence: CDR1 GTSNPN, CDR2 SVGIG (reference sequence). The CDR3 loop spans 15 amino acids. With V trimmed by 5 bases and J by 4 bases, 10 bases remained unmatched. The CDR3 here is CAWSRGGQLNEKLFF. DNA for the CDR3: TGTGCCTGGTCCCGGGGGGGACAGCTTAATGAAAAACTGTTTTTT.

The chain carries TRBV7-2 and TRBJ2-3; D remains unclear. Germline lookup yields CDR1 SGHTA and CDR2 FQGNSA. This CDR3 region has 14 residues. V was clipped by 4 bases and J by 0 bases, with 8 bases between them. The CDR3 loop reads CASSSGVSTDTQYF. CDR3 sequence (DNA): TGTGCCAGCAGCTCCGGTGTTAGCACAGATACGCAGTATTTT.

The chain has TRBV30 and TRBJ1-5, with a weak D call TRBD1 (6 bases). The CDR3 runs to 12 residues. CDR1 is GTSNPN and CDR2 is SVGIG in the germline V gene (reference sequence). The V and J ends lost 8 bases and 7 bases respectively, with 15 bases between them. The CDR3 coding sequence is TGTGCCGCCGACAGGCCCCGCCAGCCCCAGCATTTT. Its translation: CAADRPRQPQHF.

The chain links TRBV10-3 to TRBJ1-1, with 7 bases fitting TRBD1. With 5 bases clipped from V and 6 bases from J, the junction kept 3 bases outside the gene matches. Germline V gene lookup returns CDR1 ENHRY and CDR2 SYGVKD. This CDR3 has 12 amino acids. Here the CDR3 DNA reads TGTGCCATCAGTCGACAGGGAGCTGAAGCTTTCTTT. Amino acids: CAISRQGAEAFF.

V usage is TRBV6-6 and J usage is TRBJ2-5, with D uncertain. This CDR3 is built from 12 residues. V lost 7 bases to trimming and J lost 1 base, with 7 bases between them. Germline-derived CDR1 and CDR2 are MNHNY and SVGAGI (reference sequence). CDR3: CASTWSQETQYF. CDR3 bases: TGTGCCAGCACCTGGAGCCAAGAGACCCAGTACTTC.

This rearrangement joins TRBV7-2 to TRBJ2-7, with TRBD2 identical over 10 bases. J lost 0 bases, V lost 1 base, and 6 bases had no gene match. CDR3 length: 17 amino acids. Germline assignment: CDR1 SGHTA and CDR2 FQGNSA. The CDR3 DNA reads as TGTGCCAGCAGCTTAGTTAGCGGGGGGCCCAGCTCCTACGAGCAGTACTTC. Its protein is CASSLVSGGPSSYEQYF.